The TCR beta chain under discussion was sequenced for a study of T cells after yellow fever vaccination. This clonotype was observed at least ten times. What it binds is unknown. The CDR3 has 15 residues. Germline loops: CDR1 SQVTM, CDR2 ANQGSEA. Trimming removed 1 base at V and 4 bases at J, with 13 bases between. Whole-study findings and limits: Abundant clonotypes from the bulk population could contaminate FACS-sorted repertoires. Post-booster samples contained most primary-vaccination clones (around 95% CD4, 70% to 90% CD8).

A single record per CDR3 protein comes from TCRdb applying MiXCR to the 5' RACE reads. Here the sample spans 300,000 to 350,000 distinct CDR3 sequences, around 4.5% being singletons. The sequence was obtained from a man aged 18 to 30 who received the YFV17D yellow fever vaccine. J is TRBJ1-4 and V is TRBV29-1, with D maybe TRBD1 (5 bases). The sequencing here drew on PBMCs, taken 15 days after the yellow fever booster vaccination. The CDR3 protein is CSVEGSTENNEKLFF. The DNA for the CDR3 is TGCAGCGTTGAAGGTTCGACAGAGAATAATGAAAAACTGTTTTTT.